The 32 T cell receptor beta chains below all came from one sample that was sequenced in a study of blood T cells in healthy people across ages. Then a second PCR, running roughly 7 to 11 cycles, was carried out with a sample-barcoded 5' primer and a J-beta primer mix. TCRdb processed the 5' RACE reads anew with MiXCR; each CDR3 protein has one entry. This sample yields 800,000 to 1,300,000 distinct CDR3 sequences, of which approximately 26% are seen a single time; approximately 0.71% belongs to the top ten. The same sample was also studied in work on T cells of mothers and their children.

Material: blood. Receptors were obtained from a girl aged 2 to 10 in good health.

CDR3 DNA: TGCGCCAGCAGACTGCTAGGGTACACTGAAGCTTTCTTT. Amino acids: CASRLLGYTEAFF. This chain joins TRBV5-1 and TRBJ1-1, with D uncertain. Germline CDR1 SGHRS, CDR2 YFSETQ. The CDR3 is 13 residues long. Trimming cost V 5 bases and J 3 bases, with 11 bases left between them. Using reference TRBV5-1 and TRBJ1-1 for the parts outside the CDR3, the full variable domain is KAGVTQTPRYLIKTRGQQVTLSCSPISGHRSVSWYQQTPGQGLQFLFEYFSETQRNKGNFPGRFSGRQFSNSRSEMNVSTLELGDSALYLCASRLLGYTEAFFGQGTRLTVV.

J is TRBJ1-1 and V is TRBV28; weak D call: TRBD1 (6 bases). V lost 3 bases to trimming and J lost 6 bases, with 17 bases between them. CDR1 is MDHEN, CDR2 SYDVKM, per germline. The CDR3 sequence is 15 residues long. The chain's CDR3 is CASSFSRGHGAEAFF. The CDR3 DNA reads as TGTGCCAGCAGTTTTTCCAGGGGTCATGGTGCTGAAGCTTTCTTT.

The V call is TRBV7-2, the J call TRBJ2-1; D is possibly TRBD1 (5 bases). The CDR3 length is 14 residues. Germline V CDR1 and CDR2: SGHTA, FQGNSA. Trimming shortened V by 9 bases and J by 7 bases, and 19 bases separated the two germline ends. The CDR3 coding sequence is TGTGCCAGTAGCCAATTCATAGACAGTAATGAGCAGTTCTTC. It translates to CASSQFIDSNEQFF.

The CDR3: CASSLVTSGGEDTQYF. The CDR3 DNA reads as TGTGCCAGCAGCTTGGTGACTAGCGGGGGGGAAGATACGCAGTATTTT. V is TRBV5-8 and J is TRBJ2-3; 14 bases are a match to TRBD2. CDR1 and CDR2 (germline): SGHTS, YDEGEE. This CDR3 contains 16 residues. The ends lost 0 bases at V and 5 bases at J; junction bases unmatched: 2. The variable domain in full, completed from reference TRBV5-8 and TRBJ2-3, reads EAGVTQSPTHLIKTRGQQATLRCSPISGHTSVYWYQQALGLGLQFLLWYDEGEERNRGNFPPRFSGRQFPNYSSELNVNALELEDSALYLCASSLVTSGGEDTQYFGPGTRLTVL.

The chain uses TRBV29-1 and TRBJ1-4; TRBD1 matches 8 bases. The CDR3 loop spans 17 amino acids. Looked up from germline, CDR1 is SQVTM and CDR2 is ANQGSEA. The junction had 13 bases not matched to a gene; V was cut back by 7 bases and J by 0 bases. The CDR3 protein is CSATGTGISPTNEKLFF. The CDR3 DNA follows: TGCAGCGCGACCGGGACAGGCATAAGTCCAACTAATGAAAAACTGTTTTTT.

The gene calls are TRBV24-1 and TRBJ2-1; D is tentatively TRBD1 or TRBD2 (6 bases each). The length of the CDR3 is 13 residues. Looked up from germline, CDR1 is KGHDR and CDR2 is SFDVKD. V dropped 7 bases and J dropped 7 bases, with 13 bases sitting between them. The CDR3 region is CATRGGGGNEQFF. CDR3 coding DNA: TGTGCCACCAGGGGGGGCGGCGGGAATGAGCAGTTCTTC.

This clonotype came up a few times. This rearrangement joins TRBV4-3 to TRBJ1-2; no firm D call. Per germline, CDR1 LGHNA and CDR2 YSLEER. V was clipped by 0 bases and J by 3 bases, with 8 bases between them. The CDR3 spans 14 residues. Here the CDR3 DNA reads TGCGCCAGCAGCCAAGATCAATTGGACTATGGCTACACCTTC. Its protein is CASSQDQLDYGYTF.

In this sample, this clonotype turned up a few times. J is TRBJ2-7 and V is TRBV6-5; D uncertain. Near its end, the DNA agrees better with TRBJ2-5, so the J call may be wrong. The CDR3 extends over 11 amino acids. CDR1 is MNHEY, CDR2 SVGAGI, per germline. CDR3 sequence reads: CASSYYETQYF. The CDR3 DNA reads as TGTGCCAGCAGTTACTATGAGACCCAGTACTTC.

The V gene is TRBV19, the J gene TRBJ1-1; D unresolved. Looked up from germline, CDR1 is LNHDA and CDR2 is SQIVND (reference sequence). This CDR3 contains 13 residues. Trimming cost V 6 bases and J 3 bases, with 11 bases left between them. CDR3 DNA sequence: TGTGCCAGTAGCATCAGCCTGCACACTGAAGCTTTCTTT. Its protein is CASSISLHTEAFF. Using reference TRBV19 and TRBJ1-1 for the parts outside the CDR3, the full variable domain is DGGITQSPKYLFRKEGQNVTLSCEQNLNHDAMYWYRQDPGQGLRLIYYSQIVNDFQKGDIAEGYSVSREKKESFPLTVTSAQKNPTAFYLCASSISLHTEAFFGQGTRLTVV.

J is TRBJ2-4 and V is TRBV20-1, with a possible D match to TRBD2 (7 bases). This CDR3 has 14 amino acids. V lost 4 bases, J lost 2 bases, and 12 bases lay in between. The germline V gene has CDR1 DFQATT and CDR2 SNEGSKA (reference sequence). CDR3 bases: TGCAGTGCTATCCGCGGGGGCACCAAAAACATTCAGTACTTC. Its protein is CSAIRGGTKNIQYF.

The CDR3 loop reads CASSLYPPNEQFF. CDR3 bases: TGTGCCAGCAGCTTGTACCCTCCCAATGAGCAGTTCTTC. The chain combines TRBV5-5 with TRBJ2-1, with unresolved D. Germline assignment: CDR1 SGHKS and CDR2 YYEKEE (reference sequence). Trimming stripped 1 base from V and 6 bases from J, with 8 bases between. The CDR3 covers 13 residues. Supplemented by reference TRBV5-5 and TRBJ2-1, the full variable domain reads DAGVTQSPTHLIKTRGQQVTLRCSPISGHKSVSWYQQVLGQGPQFIFQYYEKEERGRGNFPDRFSARQFPNYSSELNVNALLLGDSALYLCASSLYPPNEQFFGPGTRLTVL.

This chain's CDR3 is CASSPNPRTGTSTDTQYF. The CDR3 nucleotides read TGTGCCAGCAGCCCAAACCCTCGGACAGGAACTAGCACAGATACGCAGTATTTT. The rearrangement links TRBV21-1 to TRBJ2-3; TRBD1, the table's D call, lacks a check against the DNA. TRBV21-1 is a documented pseudogene. The CDR3 has 18 amino acids.

This clonotype was counted at least ten times. J is TRBJ2-2 and V is TRBV4-3; no clear D gene. The CDR3 contains 13 residues. Trimming shortened V by 0 bases and J by 12 bases, and 11 bases separated the two germline ends. The germline CDR1 and CDR2 sequences are LGHNA and YSLEER. CDR3 protein: CASSQETRAQLFF. In nucleotides, the CDR3 is TGCGCCAGCAGCCAAGAAACCCGGGCCCAGCTGTTTTTT.

The rearrangement uses TRBV20-1 and TRBJ2-5; 11 bases fit TRBD2. The CDR3 totals 14 residues. CDR1 DFQATT and CDR2 SNEGSKA come from the germline V gene (reference sequence). V dropped 5 bases and J dropped 4; count of bases not matched to a gene: 6. CDR3 coding DNA: TGCAGTGCTCCCAGACTAGCGGGGTTAGAGACCCAGTACTTC. It is translated as CSAPRLAGLETQYF.

This clonotype was seen only a few times. The chain combines TRBV12-3 or TRBV12-4 with TRBJ1-3, with D hard to call. V was shortened by 3 bases and J by 0 bases, with 12 bases between the two germline ends. The CDR3 consists of 16 residues. CDR3 residues: CASSFKPASSGNTIYF. The CDR3 DNA reads TGTGCCAGCAGTTTCAAGCCGGCGAGCTCTGGAAACACCATATATTTT.

This clonotype has just a few counts. This sequence joins TRBV12-5 and TRBJ2-7, with TRBD1 as a possible D gene (6 bases). The V and J ends lost 4 bases and 7 bases respectively, with 14 bases between them. The CDR3 loop spans 13 amino acids. CDR1 and CDR2 (germline): LGHNT, FRNRAP. CDR3 in amino acids: CASGYQGTGEQYF. The CDR3 region has the DNA TGTGCTAGTGGTTACCAGGGGACGGGGGAGCAGTACTTC.

This clonotype was seen only once. V gene TRBV14 combines with J gene TRBJ2-5; 11 nucleotides match TRBD2. This CDR3 has 15 amino acids. J lost 5 bases, V lost 2 bases, and 4 bases had no gene match. Germline assignment: CDR1 SGHDN and CDR2 FVKESK. CDR3 sequence: CASSQPSGGTETQYF. CDR3 DNA sequence: TGTGCCAGCAGCCAACCTAGCGGGGGGACGGAGACCCAGTACTTC.

The V call is TRBV20-1, the J call TRBJ1-5, with no clear D. Trimming took 5 bases from V and 7 from J, leaving 21 bases between them. This CDR3 region has 15 residues. Per the germline V gene, CDR1 is DFQATT and CDR2 is SNEGSKA (reference sequence). CDR3 loop: CSAPDPQEASQPQHF. DNA of the CDR3: TGCAGTGCTCCTGACCCCCAGGAGGCCAGCCAGCCCCAGCATTTT.

The rearrangement links TRBV9 to TRBJ2-1; 9 bases align to TRBD2. The CDR3 covers 15 residues. Germline assignment: CDR1 SGDLS and CDR2 YYNGEE. V lost 4 bases and J lost 6; bases outside the gene matches: 8. The CDR3: CASSLLAGSSNEQFF. The DNA of the CDR3 is TGTGCCAGCAGCCTCCTAGCGGGATCGAGCAATGAGCAGTTCTTC.

This clonotype is a singleton in its sample. V gene TRBV27 combines with J gene TRBJ2-7; D possibly corresponds to TRBD2 (5 bases). The CDR3 sequence is 14 residues long. The ends were cut back, 5 bases at V and 5 bases at J, with 16 bases in the middle. Germline lookup yields CDR1 MNHEY and CDR2 SMNVEV (reference sequence). CDR3 in amino acids: CASSRRGFVHEQYF. The CDR3 DNA sequence: TGTGCCAGCAGTAGGCGAGGGTTTGTCCACGAGCAGTACTTC.

The table lists this clonotype with a few counts. V and J are TRBV6-5 and TRBJ2-3; TRBD1 might be the D (6 bases). The CDR3 contains 16 residues. Germline V CDR1 and CDR2: MNHEY, SVGAGI. V was clipped by 2 bases and J by 6 bases, with 18 bases between them. The DNA of the CDR3 is TGTGCCAGCAGTTACGGTTTCGGCAGGGGAGCGGATACGCAGTATTTT. Its translation: CASSYGFGRGADTQYF.

CDR3 residues: CASSSSGGAAAEQYF. For the CDR3, the DNA is TGCGCCAGCAGCTCTAGCGGGGGGGCCGCCGCCGAGCAGTACTTC. The rearrangement uses TRBV5-1 and TRBJ2-7; 12 bases line up with TRBD2. The length of the CDR3 is 15 residues. Unmatched junction bases numbered 7, after V lost 3 bases and J lost 6 bases. Germline lookup yields CDR1 SGHRS and CDR2 YFSETQ.

This chain links TRBV5-6 with TRBJ2-3, with TRBD2 matching 9 bases. The CDR3 totals 16 residues. From germline, CDR1 is SGHDT and CDR2 YYEEEE. The V and J ends lost 4 bases and 2 bases, in that order; junction bases with no gene match: 8. The CDR3 region is CASSIFSGGVTDTQYF. CDR3 DNA: TGTGCCAGCAGCATATTTAGCGGGGGAGTCACAGATACGCAGTATTTT. The full variable domain, in which reference TRBV5-6 and TRBJ2-3 provide the parts outside the CDR3, is DAGVTQSPTHLIKTRGQQVTLRCSPKSGHDTVSWYQQALGQGPQFIFQYYEEEERQRGNFPDRFSGHQFPNYSSELNVNALLLGDSALYLCASSIFSGGVTDTQYFGPGTRLTVL.

The chain uses TRBV28 and TRBJ2-3; no reliable D call. Germline V gives CDR1 MDHEN, CDR2 SYDVKM. Trimming removed 1 base from V and 7 bases from J, with 9 bases in between. CDR3 length: 13 residues. CDR3 nucleotide sequence: TGTGCCAGCAGTTTATCTATCGGTAATACGCAGTATTTT. Translation gives CASSLSIGNTQYF.

The chain links TRBV6-6 to TRBJ2-7; 9 nucleotides line up with TRBD1. Germline values: CDR1 MNHNY, CDR2 SVGAGI (reference sequence). With 4 bases clipped from V and 4 bases from J, the junction kept 8 bases outside the gene matches. There are 15 residues in the CDR3. DNA of the CDR3: TGTGCCAGCAGTTTCTCACAGGGGGCTCTGTACGAGCAGTACTTC. It translates to CASSFSQGALYEQYF.

The table lists this clonotype with a few counts. The chain employs TRBV29-1 and TRBJ2-5; the D gene is possibly TRBD1 (6 bases). This CDR3 spans 13 amino acids. CDR1 and CDR2 (germline): SQVTM, ANQGSEA. Trimming took 4 bases from V and 5 from J, leaving 14 bases between them. CDR3 amino acids: CSVARGVSETQYF. Here the CDR3 DNA reads TGCAGCGTTGCCAGGGGAGTGAGTGAGACCCAGTACTTC.

This clonotype was seen more than once but under ten times. The chain carries TRBV28 and TRBJ2-4; TRBD2 is a possible D gene (6 bases). Trimming took off 7 bases at V and 3 bases at J, with 10 bases between the two ends. Germline V gene sequence: CDR1 MDHEN, CDR2 SYDVKM. The CDR3 runs to 13 residues. The CDR3 DNA is TGTGCCAGCACGACGGAGGGCAAAAACATTCAGTACTTC. Translation gives CASTTEGKNIQYF.

Only a few counts were recorded for this clonotype. The chain couples TRBV5-1 to TRBJ2-5; TRBD2 might be the D (6 bases). Between the trimmed V and J ends, which lost 2 bases and 5 bases, there was a span of 22 bases. CDR1 SGHRS and CDR2 YFSETQ come from the germline V gene. The CDR3 consists of 17 residues. Written as DNA, the CDR3 is TGCGCCAGCAGCTTTGGTGGGGGAACCCGCGGAGGGGAGACCCAGTACTTC. It translates to CASSFGGGTRGGETQYF.

The chain employs TRBV7-6 and TRBJ2-3; D uncertain. V shed 4 bases and J shed 2 bases, with 10 bases lying between them. The CDR3 consists of 14 residues. The V gene's germline CDR1 is SGHVS and CDR2 FNYEAQ. CDR3 protein: CASSYGLITDTQYF. CDR3 in DNA: TGTGCCAGCAGCTACGGCCTTATCACAGATACGCAGTATTTT.

The rearrangement links TRBV29-1 to TRBJ2-2; D tentatively fits TRBD1 or TRBD2 (5 bases each). Trimming pared 7 bases from V and 3 bases from J, leaving 27 bases between. CDR1 SQVTM and CDR2 ANQGSEA come from the germline V gene. This CDR3 has 18 amino acids. This CDR3 is CSAEKPGPSFYDTGELFF. Written as DNA, the CDR3 is TGCAGCGCTGAGAAACCGGGACCCAGTTTTTACGACACCGGGGAGCTGTTTTTT.

Turning to this clonotype: The CDR3 does not end in the conserved phenylalanine or tryptophan, so this is likely a read error. This rearrangement joins TRBV29-1 to TRBJ2-3; D may be TRBD1 (6 bases). The germline V gene encodes CDR1 SQVTM and CDR2 ANQGSEA. V lost 6 bases and J 6 bases, leaving 16 bases between the germline ends. The CDR3 consists of 13 residues. The CDR3: CSVSGTPMDTQYS. DNA for the CDR3: TGCAGCGTATCCGGGACACCGATGGATACGCAGTATTCT.

The J gene is TRBJ2-3, the V gene TRBV4-2; 11 bases match TRBD1. The CDR3 consists of 14 residues. V dropped 9 bases and J dropped 2; count of bases not matched to a gene: 4. Germline CDR1 is LGHNA and CDR2 is YNFKEQ. CDR3 in amino acids: CASGTGGITDTQYF. The CDR3, as DNA: TGTGCCAGTGGGACAGGGGGAATCACAGATACGCAGTATTTT.